The 25 T cell receptor beta chains below all came from one sample that was sequenced in a study of blood T cells in healthy people across ages. Sample-barcoded 5' priming and a J-beta primer mix drove a second PCR of about 6 to 11 cycles. TCRdb called the 5' RACE reads again in MiXCR, with one record for every CDR3 protein. Of hundreds of thousands of distinct CDR3 sequences listed, approximately 52% are singletons. Material for sequencing was blood. The receptor set was obtained from a woman of 80 years or more in good health.

Comment on this clonotype: Given a much more abundant clone one base away, this may be a read error. This chain joins TRBV6-6 and TRBJ2-2; no clear D. Germline V lookup: CDR1 MNHNY, CDR2 SVGAGI (reference sequence). The length of the CDR3 is 13 residues. CDR3 sequence reads: CVSSRQVTGELFF. The CDR3 nucleotides are TGTGTCAGCAGCCGCCAGGTGACTGGGGAGCTGTTTTTT.

This clonotype occurred once. This may be a read error: a much more frequent sequence differs by one nucleotide. The CDR3, as DNA: TGCAGCGTCTCTCGATTGACAGACAGAATCAATGAGCAGTTCTTC. This codes for CSVSRLTDRINEQFF. The chain employs TRBV29-1 and TRBJ2-1, with D perhaps matching TRBD1 (5 bases). The CDR3 is 15 amino acids. V dropped 6 bases and J dropped 6 bases, with 21 bases sitting between them. Germline V gives CDR1 SQVTM, CDR2 ANQGSEA.

This chain links TRBV9 with TRBJ2-7, with 8 bases matching TRBD2. Germline trimming cut 0 bases from V and 3 bases from J; bases unmatched to any gene: 5. The length of the CDR3 is 15 residues. Germline values: CDR1 SGDLS, CDR2 YYNGEE. The CDR3 here is CASSVATGGGYEQYF. The CDR3 bases are TGTGCCAGCAGCGTAGCGACGGGAGGGGGCTACGAGCAGTACTTC.

At least ten counts were recorded for this clonotype. The chain uses TRBV18 and TRBJ2-1; D is undetermined. The V gene lost 3 bases and the J gene lost 2 bases, with 5 bases spanning the gap. The CDR3 is made up of 13 amino acids. Germline V gene sequence: CDR1 KGHSH, CDR2 LQKENI. The CDR3 nucleotides read TGTGCCAGCTCACCCAATACCTACAATGAGCAGTTCTTC. This encodes CASSPNTYNEQFF.

The CDR3 nucleotides are TGTGCCAGCAGCAAATCGCCGGGACTCAGCGAGCAGTACTTC. Translating it yields CASSKSPGLSEQYF. The chain joins TRBV4-2 to TRBJ2-5; a weak D match, TRBD2 (6 bases). TRBJ2-7 matches the DNA end more closely, so the J call is doubtful. Germline CDR1 LGHNA, CDR2 YNFKEQ. This CDR3 has 14 amino acids.

About this clonotype itself: Just one base apart from a much larger clone, this may be a read error. This rearrangement joins TRBV6-5 to TRBJ1-1, with D uncertain. Germline V gene data show CDR1 as MNHEY and CDR2 as SVGAGI. With 7 bases removed from V and 2 bases from J, the gap between germline ends came to 5 bases. This CDR3 has 11 residues. CDR3 amino acids: CASTHNTEAFF. In DNA form, the CDR3 reads TGTGCCAGCACCCATAACACTGAAGCTTTCTTT.

As for this clonotype: This may arise from a read error, as a much more abundant clone is one base away. The gene calls are TRBV7-9 and TRBJ2-3; no definite D call. Germline V CDR1 and CDR2: SEHNR, FQNEAQ (reference sequence). This CDR3 region has 13 residues. V lost 1 base and J lost 4, with 6 bases in between. CDR3 nucleotides: TGTGCCAGCAGCTTAGATCACGCAGATACGCAGTATTTT. Protein: CASSLDHADTQYF.

As to this clonotype: Possible read error: a much larger clone is one base away. The chain recombines TRBV6-5 with TRBJ1-1; TRBD1 matches 7 bases. The germline CDR1 and CDR2 sequences are MNHEY and SVGAGI. This CDR3 has 14 residues. DNA for the CDR3: TGTACCAGCAGAGAGACAGGGCAGAACACTGAAGCTTTCTTT. Protein sequence: CTSRETGQNTEAFF.

The chain carries TRBV15 and TRBJ1-1; D is unresolved. The CDR3 length is 11 residues. The V end lost 0 bases, the J end lost 10 bases, and 6 bases lay between the germline ends. The germline V gene encodes CDR1 LNHNV and CDR2 YYDKDF (reference sequence). The CDR3 reads CATSRDGVAFF. The CDR3 DNA reads TGTGCCACCAGCAGAGATGGGGTAGCTTTCTTT. Together with reference TRBV15 and TRBJ1-1, the CDR3 gives the full variable domain: DAMVIQNPRYQVTQFGKPVTLSCSQTLNHNVMYWYQQKSSQAPKLLFHYYDKDFNNEADTPDNFQSRRPNTSFCFLDIRSPGLGDTAMYLCATSRDGVAFFGQGTRLTVV.

As for this clonotype: It may be a read error: a sequence one base away is much more abundant. V and J are TRBV2 and TRBJ1-5; 7 bases fit TRBD1. CDR3 size: 14 residues. The V gene's germline CDR1 is SNHLY and CDR2 FYNNEI. This chain's CDR3 is CAGSEGANNQPQHF. The CDR3 nucleotides read TGTGCCGGCAGCGAGGGGGCTAACAATCAGCCCCAGCATTTT.

This clonotype was seen just once. The junction differs from germline at one of its ends, possibly a read error. The chain has TRBV5-1 and TRBJ2-7; no clear D gene. The CDR3 covers 13 residues. Per germline, CDR1 SGHRS and CDR2 YFSETQ. The CDR3 sequence: CASSSLLSDEQYF. In DNA, the CDR3 is TGCGCCAGCAGCTCCCTACTCTCCGACGAGCAGTACTTC.

This clonotype was observed at least ten times. V gene TRBV4-2 combines with J gene TRBJ2-1; a possible D gene is TRBD2 (6 bases). The V and J ends lost 1 base and 4 bases respectively, with 14 bases between them. The CDR3 totals 16 residues. Germline V gives CDR1 LGHNA, CDR2 YNFKEQ. Written as DNA, the CDR3 is TGTGCCAGCAGCCAAGGAGCGGGCCTTAATTACAATGAGCAGTTCTTC. Protein: CASSQGAGLNYNEQFF.

The V gene is TRBV7-9, the J gene TRBJ1-4; D unresolved. From germline, CDR1 is SEHNR and CDR2 FQNEAQ (reference sequence). The CDR3 extends over 13 amino acids. V was trimmed by 3 bases and J by 7 bases, leaving 9 bases between them. Here the CDR3 DNA reads TGTGCCAGCAGCTTTGGTGCACTTGAAAAACTGTTTTTT. It translates to CASSFGALEKLFF.

The V gene is TRBV12-5, the J gene TRBJ2-1; D may match TRBD1 or TRBD2 (5 bases each). This CDR3 is 13 amino acids long. V was clipped by 3 bases and J by 6 bases, with 9 bases between them. Germline-derived CDR1 and CDR2 are LGHNT and FRNRAP. The CDR3 region is CASGFGAFNEQFF. CDR3 coding DNA: TGTGCTAGTGGTTTCGGGGCGTTCAATGAGCAGTTCTTC.

This clonotype occurred a few times. A read error may explain this, as a much larger clone is one base away. J is TRBJ2-7 and V is TRBV5-5; no clear D gene. In germline, CDR1 is SGHKS, CDR2 YYEKEE (reference sequence). The CDR3 has 11 amino acids. V lost 6 bases to trimming and J lost 7 bases, with 11 bases between them. The CDR3 protein is CASTISTEQYF. The CDR3 region has the DNA TGTGCCAGCACCATCTCGACTGAGCAGTACTTC.

As for this clonotype: A much larger clone lies one base from this, so it may be a read error. This chain joins TRBV20-1 and TRBJ2-7; 7 nucleotides align to TRBD1. V shed 1 base, J shed 2 bases, and the junction held 8 bases outside the gene matches. This CDR3 comprises 15 residues. CDR1 and CDR2 from the germline V gene are DFQATT and SNEGSKA (reference sequence). The DNA for the CDR3 is TGCAGTGCTAGAGGGACCCGCAGGGGGACCTACGAGCAGTACTTC. It encodes CSARGTRRGTYEQYF.

This clonotype was picked up many times. This rearrangement joins TRBV29-1 to TRBJ2-5, with D maybe TRBD2 (5 bases). Trimming pared 6 bases from V and 2 bases from J, leaving 10 bases between. This CDR3 is built from 12 residues. Germline V gene sequence: CDR1 SQVTM, CDR2 ANQGSEA. For the CDR3, the DNA is TGCAGCGTCCTACCGGGGCAAGAGACCCAGTACTTC. Its translation: CSVLPGQETQYF.

Only a few counts were recorded for this clonotype. This rearrangement joins TRBV20-1 to TRBJ2-1; 8 bases are a match to TRBD2. V lost 1 base and J lost 0; bases outside the gene matches: 2. Germline CDR1 and CDR2: DFQATT and SNEGSKA (reference sequence). CDR3 length: 15 residues. CDR3 DNA sequence: TGCAGTGCTAGAGTGAGCGGGGGCTCCTACAATGAGCAGTTCTTC. Translating gives CSARVSGGSYNEQFF.

This clonotype occurred many times. V and J are TRBV5-1 and TRBJ1-2; D may be TRBD1 (5 bases). V was trimmed by 4 bases and J by 0 bases, leaving 13 bases between them. CDR1 is SGHRS, CDR2 YFSETQ, per germline. This CDR3 spans 15 amino acids. The CDR3 sequence is CASSPGELSNYGYTF. CDR3 bases: TGCGCCAGCAGCCCGGGGGAGCTTTCTAACTATGGCTACACCTTC.

This chain links TRBV20-1 with TRBJ1-3, with D hard to call. From germline, CDR1 is DFQATT and CDR2 SNEGSKA (reference sequence). This CDR3 is built from 11 residues. Trimming shortened V by 2 bases and J by 4 bases, and 3 bases separated the two germline ends. The CDR3 sequence: CSARQGNTIYF. CDR3 sequence (DNA): TGCAGTGCTAGACAAGGAAACACCATATATTTT.

This chain joins TRBV3-1 and TRBJ2-1; 12 bases map to TRBD2. After removal of 4 bases from V and 11 bases from J, the junction contained 6 bases not matched to a gene. CDR1 is LGHDT, CDR2 YNNKEL, per germline (reference sequence). CDR3 size: 14 residues. The CDR3 DNA sequence: TGTGCCAGCAGCCTCCTAGCGGGAGGGAGAAAGCAGTTCTTC. It codes for CASSLLAGGRKQFF.

This clonotype has at least ten counts. The chain joins TRBV10-3 to TRBJ2-5; 12 nucleotides match TRBD2. This CDR3 is built from 15 residues. J was trimmed by 2 bases and V by 7 bases; bases with no gene match: 5. Germline assignment: CDR1 ENHRY and CDR2 SYGVKD. The CDR3 protein is CAITSGLAGQETQYF. CDR3 nucleotide sequence: TGTGCCATCACTTCGGGACTAGCGGGTCAAGAGACCCAGTACTTC.

The J gene is TRBJ2-1, the V gene TRBV27; D remains unclear. Trimming left V 5 bases short and J 2 bases short, with 13 bases between. The CDR3 spans 15 residues. Germline CDR1 is MNHEY and CDR2 is SMNVEV (reference sequence). CDR3 bases: TGTGCCAGCAGTCTTGGTCCGAATCCCTACAATGAGCAGTTCTTC. Its protein is CASSLGPNPYNEQFF.

V gene TRBV20-1 combines with J gene TRBJ2-7, with 10 positions matching TRBD2. Germline CDR1 DFQATT, CDR2 SNEGSKA (reference sequence). Germline trimming cut 5 bases from V and 4 bases from J; bases unmatched to any gene: 11. The length of the CDR3 is 15 residues. The CDR3 sequence is CSAVPSGGRSYEQYF. The CDR3 DNA is TGCAGTGCTGTTCCTAGCGGGGGTCGAAGTTACGAGCAGTACTTC.

As concerns this clonotype: Just one base apart from a much larger clone, this may be a read error. The V call is TRBV5-4, the J call TRBJ1-4, with D possibly matching TRBD1 (5 bases). Germline values: CDR1 SGHNT, CDR2 YYREEE (reference sequence). The CDR3 extends over 14 amino acids. This CDR3 reads CASSRDPDPEKPFF. DNA for the CDR3: TGTGCCAGCAGCCGGGACCCAGACCCCGAAAAACCGTTTTTT.